The entry below describes one T cell receptor beta chain. The antigen remains undetermined. Just one base apart from a much larger clone, this may be a read error. This record comes from a study of regulatory T cells in long-lasting Graves disease. Library construction for TCR beta used iRepertoire HTBI primers and Arm-PCR of CDR3 regions. Methods used by the authors: Identification yielded approximately 67 TRBV and about 15 TRBJ segments across samples. TCRdb processed the multiplex PCR reads anew with MiXCR; each CDR3 protein has one entry. These V and J calls rely on TCRdb rather than the paper's analysis. The table lists hundreds of thousands of distinct CDR3 sequences, around a fifth of them singletons, with roughly 7% in the top ten. CDR3 length equals 14 residues. The germline V gene encodes CDR1 MNHEY and CDR2 SMNVEV (reference sequence). Time point described: persistent/refractory GD, antithyroid drugs over 5 years with positive TRAb. PBMC RNA was the source of the TCR library.

Findings and caveats of the study: Reduced TCR diversity was observed in persistent Graves' patients versus newly diagnosed patients. With a small sample size, accuracy may have been reduced. The persistent group shared 2,741 public clonotypes, more than the 850 to 1,000 shared by new patients.

The material sequenced was peripheral blood mononuclear cells (PBMCs), taken when the disease was refractory, from a patient treated with antithyroid drugs. This receptor was taken from a female donor with Graves disease. This chain uses TRBV27 with TRBJ2-6; D uncertain. CDR3 region: CAGSFGSGANVLTF. As DNA, the CDR3 is TGTGCCGGCAGTTTCGGGTCTGGGGCCAACGTCCTGACTTTC.